This TCR beta chain derives from a study of cytomegalovirus exposure and HLA in healthy donors. Looking at the study overall: Per a later analysis, the approximately 700 first-cohort and some 130 validation repertoires shared one platform. Study observations and caveats: In vitro work confirmed that three CMV-associated chains recognize CMV antigens. There were 150 or so TCR beta chains listed as cytomegalovirus-associated. Despite most TCR sequences being rare, some public TCRs occurred in many donors.

Sequenced by immunoSEQ multiplex PCR; TCRdb stores in-frame clones only, minus some. The profile covers 210,000 or so clones, with about 91% appearing a single time and around 3% taken by the ten largest. This CDR3 region has 14 residues. The V gene's germline CDR1 is SGHAT and CDR2 FQNNGV. V was clipped by 3 bases and J by 6 bases; unmatched bases: 5. Details on this clone: What it binds is not known.

The J gene is TRBJ2-3, the V gene TRBV11-2; 8 bases are a match to TRBD1. The sequence was obtained from a young woman in good health and CMV-seronegative. Sequencing input: PBMCs. DNA for the CDR3: TGTGCCAGCAGCTTGGACAGGGCATCGGATACGCAGTATTTT. It codes for CASSLDRASDTQYF.